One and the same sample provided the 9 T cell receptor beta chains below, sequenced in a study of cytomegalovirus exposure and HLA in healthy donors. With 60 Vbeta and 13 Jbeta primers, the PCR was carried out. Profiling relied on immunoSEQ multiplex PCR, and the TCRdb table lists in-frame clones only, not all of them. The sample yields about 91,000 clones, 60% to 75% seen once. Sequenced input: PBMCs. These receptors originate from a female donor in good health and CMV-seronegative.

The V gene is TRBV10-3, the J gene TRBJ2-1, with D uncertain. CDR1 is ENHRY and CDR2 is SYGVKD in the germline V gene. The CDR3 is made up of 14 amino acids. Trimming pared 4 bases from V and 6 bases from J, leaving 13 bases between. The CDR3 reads CAISGAALGNEQFF. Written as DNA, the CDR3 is TGTGCCATCAGTGGGGCCGCGTTGGGCAATGAGCAGTTCTTC.

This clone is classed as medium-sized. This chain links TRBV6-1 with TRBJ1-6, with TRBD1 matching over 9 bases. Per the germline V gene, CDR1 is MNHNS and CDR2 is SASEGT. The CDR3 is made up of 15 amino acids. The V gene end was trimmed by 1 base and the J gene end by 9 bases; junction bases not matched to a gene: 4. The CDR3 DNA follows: TGTGCCAGCAGTGAAGAGGGACAGGGATCTTCACCCCTCCACTTT. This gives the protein CASSEEGQGSSPLHF.

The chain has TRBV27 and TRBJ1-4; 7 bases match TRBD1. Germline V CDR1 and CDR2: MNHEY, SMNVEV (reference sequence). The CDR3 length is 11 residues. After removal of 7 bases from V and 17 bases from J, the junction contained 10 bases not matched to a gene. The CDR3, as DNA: TGTGCCAGCACCCTGGGACAGTCAAAATTTTTT. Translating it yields CASTLGQSKFF.

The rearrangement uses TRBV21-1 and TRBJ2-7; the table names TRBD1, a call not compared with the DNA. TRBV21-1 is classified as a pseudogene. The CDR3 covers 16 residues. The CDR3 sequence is CASSNQTGKSGDEQYF. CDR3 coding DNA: TGTGCCAGCAGCAACCAGACAGGGAAGTCCGGTGACGAGCAGTACTTC.

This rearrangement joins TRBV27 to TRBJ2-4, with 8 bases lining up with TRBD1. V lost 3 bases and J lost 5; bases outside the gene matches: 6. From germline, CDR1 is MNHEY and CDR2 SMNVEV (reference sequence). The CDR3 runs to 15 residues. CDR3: CASSFSRGLENIQYF. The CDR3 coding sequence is TGTGCCAGCAGTTTTTCCAGGGGGCTCGAAAACATTCAGTACTTC.

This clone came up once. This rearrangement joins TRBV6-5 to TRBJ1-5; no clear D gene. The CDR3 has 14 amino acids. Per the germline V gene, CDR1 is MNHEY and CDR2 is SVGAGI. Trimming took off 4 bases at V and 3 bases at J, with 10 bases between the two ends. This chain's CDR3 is CASSWAGVNQPQHF. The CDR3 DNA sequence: TGTGCCAGCAGTTGGGCCGGGGTCAATCAGCCCCAGCATTTT.

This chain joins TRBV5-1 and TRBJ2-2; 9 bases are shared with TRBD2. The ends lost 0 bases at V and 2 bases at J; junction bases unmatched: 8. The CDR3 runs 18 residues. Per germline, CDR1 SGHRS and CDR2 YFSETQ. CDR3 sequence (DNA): TGCGCCAGCAGCTTGGAAGGGTCTAGCGGGACTAACACCGGGGAGCTGTTTTTT. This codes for CASSLEGSSGTNTGELFF. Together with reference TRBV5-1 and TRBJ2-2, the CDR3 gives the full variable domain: KAGVTQTPRYLIKTRGQQVTLSCSPISGHRSVSWYQQTPGQGLQFLFEYFSETQRNKGNFPGRFSGRQFSNSRSEMNVSTLELGDSALYLCASSLEGSSGTNTGELFFGEGSRLTVL.

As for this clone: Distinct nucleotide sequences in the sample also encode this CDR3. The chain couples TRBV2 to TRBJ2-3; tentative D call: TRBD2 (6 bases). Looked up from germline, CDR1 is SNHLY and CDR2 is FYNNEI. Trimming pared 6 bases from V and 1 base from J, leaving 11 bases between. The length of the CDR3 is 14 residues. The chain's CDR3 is CASSVSSGTDTQYF. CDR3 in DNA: TGTGCCAGCAGCGTCTCTAGCGGCACAGATACGCAGTATTTT.

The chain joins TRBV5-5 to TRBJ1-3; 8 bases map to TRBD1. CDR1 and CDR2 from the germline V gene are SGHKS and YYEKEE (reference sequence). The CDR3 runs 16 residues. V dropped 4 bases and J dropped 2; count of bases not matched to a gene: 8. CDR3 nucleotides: TGTGCCAGCAGCCCAGGGGGCGGGACAGCTGGAAACACCATATATTTT. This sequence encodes CASSPGGGTAGNTIYF.